The 17 T cell receptor beta chains presented below share a single source sample, sequenced in a study of CD8 T cells in Susac syndrome. Random hexamers were used to reverse transcribe about 0.45 to 1 ug of RNA. Each CDR3 protein is one row after TCRdb ran MiXCR on the immunoSEQ multiplex PCR reads. The repertoire holds tens of thousands of distinct CDR3 sequences, with 75% to 95% as singletons. Sequencing used CD8+ T cells from PBMCs. These receptors all stem from a human donor with multiple sclerosis.

The chain links TRBV2 to TRBJ2-7; possibly TRBD2 for D (6 bases). The CDR3 spans 16 residues. The germline CDR1 and CDR2 sequences are SNHLY and FYNNEI. The ends were cut back, 4 bases at V and 0 bases at J, with 16 bases in the middle. The CDR3, as DNA: TGTGCCAGCAGTGCCCAACCGGGACTGGACTCCTACGAGCAGTACTTC. Amino acid sequence: CASSAQPGLDSYEQYF. The full variable domain, with the rest looked up from reference TRBV2 and TRBJ2-7, is EPEVTQTPSHQVTQMGQEVILRCVPISNHLYFYWYRQILGQKVEFLVSFYNNEISEKSEIFDDQFSVERPDGSNFTLKIRSTKLEDSAMYFCASSAQPGLDSYEQYFGPGTRLTVT.

The rearrangement joins TRBV20-1 to TRBJ2-2; either TRBD1 or TRBD2 may fit D (5 bases each). The CDR3 sequence is 14 residues long. The V and J ends lost 5 bases and 2 bases respectively, with 12 bases between them. Germline V CDR1 and CDR2: DFQATT, SNEGSKA (reference sequence). Written as DNA, the CDR3 is TGCAGTGCTCCCCGGGACCATAACACCGGGGAGCTGTTTTTT. This gives the protein CSAPRDHNTGELFF.

The CDR3 DNA follows: TGTGCCAGCAGCCTTCGGGACATCTACTTCTATGGCTACACCTTC. Amino acid sequence: CASSLRDIYFYGYTF. The rearrangement uses TRBV7-2 and TRBJ1-2, with D maybe TRBD1 (6 bases). V was cut by 5 bases and J by 4 bases, with 17 bases left in between. This CDR3 is 15 amino acids long. Per germline, CDR1 SGHTA and CDR2 FQGNSA.

J is TRBJ2-1 and V is TRBV7-2; 7 nucleotides match TRBD2. Germline V gives CDR1 SGHTA, CDR2 FQGNSA. The CDR3 extends over 13 amino acids. J was trimmed by 6 bases and V by 8 bases; bases with no gene match: 7. The CDR3 DNA reads as TGTGCCAGCGCCGGGAGGCAATCCAATGAGCAGTTCTTC. Protein product: CASAGRQSNEQFF.

This chain connects TRBV27 to TRBJ2-6, with D tentatively TRBD1 (5 bases). V was shortened by 6 bases and J by 3 bases, with 12 bases between the two germline ends. Germline values: CDR1 MNHEY, CDR2 SMNVEV (reference sequence). This CDR3 region has 15 residues. The CDR3 DNA follows: TGTGCCAGCAGCCCAGGGTTTTTTGGGGCCAACGTCCTGACTTTC. Its protein product is CASSPGFFGANVLTF.

The chain has TRBV6-2 or TRBV6-3 and TRBJ2-2; D not resolved. The V end lost 0 bases, the J end lost 0 bases, and 2 bases lay between the germline ends. Germline CDR1 reads MNHEY; CDR2 reads SVGEGT. The CDR3 length is 14 residues. The CDR3 is CASSYSTNTGELFF. The DNA for the CDR3 is TGTGCCAGCAGTTACTCAACGAACACCGGGGAGCTGTTTTTT.

The CDR3 nucleotides are TGTGCCAGCAGTTATTTTGCTGGACTAGCGGGAGGCCAGAGCTCCTACAATGAGCAGTTCTTC. Amino acids: CASSYFAGLAGGQSSYNEQFF. V is TRBV6-2 or TRBV6-3 and J is TRBJ2-1, with 14 bases identical to TRBD2. Trimming at V came to 3 bases and at J to 0 bases, leaving 13 bases not matched to a gene. CDR1 MNHEY and CDR2 SVGEGT come from the germline V gene. The CDR3 sequence is 21 residues long.

This chain uses TRBV6-2 or TRBV6-3 with TRBJ2-7; tentative D call: TRBD2 (6 bases). Per the germline V gene, CDR1 is MNHEY and CDR2 is SVGEGT. The CDR3 spans 14 residues. V was trimmed by 2 bases and J by 2 bases, leaving 10 bases between them. CDR3 nucleotide sequence: TGTGCCAGCAGTTACAGTAGCGGACCCTACGAGCAGTACTTC. This codes for CASSYSSGPYEQYF.

This sequence joins TRBV7-2 and TRBJ2-5; D is uncertain. CDR3 length equals 12 residues. Germline lookup yields CDR1 SGHTA and CDR2 FQGNSA. The V end was cut by 5 bases, the J end by 4 bases, with 8 bases between. CDR3 bases: TGTGCCAGCAGCACCAGTGGAGAGACCCAGTACTTC. It specifies CASSTSGETQYF.

J is TRBJ1-4 and V is TRBV24-1; D is uncertain. Germline V CDR1 and CDR2: KGHDR, SFDVKD. Trimming removed 7 bases at V and 6 bases at J, with 8 bases between. The CDR3 is 12 residues long. The DNA for the CDR3 is TGTGCCACCAGCATAAGGGATGAAAAACTGTTTTTT. Protein sequence: CATSIRDEKLFF.

V usage is TRBV7-2 and J usage is TRBJ1-4, with D maybe TRBD1 (5 bases). Trimming pared 0 bases from V and 7 bases from J, leaving 12 bases between. The CDR3 covers 15 residues. Germline CDR1 reads SGHTA; CDR2 reads FQGNSA. Written as DNA, the CDR3 is TGTGCCAGCAGCTTAGCGCCGTATGGGGGTGAAAAACTGTTTTTT. This codes for CASSLAPYGGEKLFF.

This clonotype appeared a single time. V gene TRBV7-9 combines with J gene TRBJ2-5; TRBD1 matches 9 bases. The CDR3 totals 16 residues. The V segment lost 4 bases and the J segment 3 bases; nucleotides outside the gene matches: 9. Germline CDR1 is SEHNR and CDR2 is FQNEAQ (reference sequence). The chain's CDR3 is CASSSPTGGLKETQYF. The CDR3 DNA reads TGTGCCAGCAGCTCTCCGACAGGGGGATTGAAAGAGACCCAGTACTTC. Full variable domain (outside the CDR3, taken from reference TRBV7-9 and TRBJ2-5): DTGVSQNPRHKITKRGQNVTFRCDPISEHNRLYWYRQTLGQGPEFLTYFQNEAQLEKSRLLSDRFSAERPKGSFSTLEIQRTEQGDSAMYLCASSSPTGGLKETQYFGPGTRLLVL.

The chain uses TRBV28 and TRBJ1-5, with a tentative D call TRBD1 (5 bases). There are 14 residues in the CDR3. The V end was cut by 0 bases, the J end by 5 bases, with 8 bases between. The germline gives CDR1 MDHEN, CDR2 SYDVKM. The CDR3 bases are TGTGCCAGCAGTTTATGGAGGGGCGATCAGCCCCAGCATTTT. It translates to CASSLWRGDQPQHF.

The chain has TRBV12-3 or TRBV12-4 and TRBJ1-5, with 10 bases aligning to TRBD1. This CDR3 has 14 amino acids. V shed 5 bases, J shed 5 bases, and the junction held 3 bases outside the gene matches. The CDR3 region is CASSHGQGDQPQHF. In DNA form, the CDR3 reads TGTGCCAGCAGTCACGGACAGGGGGATCAGCCCCAGCATTTT.

The chain uses TRBV27 and TRBJ1-1; D perhaps matches TRBD1 (6 bases). The germline gives CDR1 MNHEY, CDR2 SMNVEV (reference sequence). V lost 7 bases, J lost 4 bases, and 19 bases lay in between. The CDR3 sequence is 15 residues long. The CDR3 sequence: CASTPGGAGLTEAFF. In DNA form, the CDR3 reads TGTGCCAGCACCCCCGGGGGGGCAGGGCTCACTGAAGCTTTCTTT.

The rearrangement joins TRBV12-3 or TRBV12-4 to TRBJ1-1, with D tentatively TRBD1 (6 bases). V lost 8 bases to trimming and J lost 3 bases, with 19 bases between them. The CDR3 covers 15 residues. The CDR3 protein is CASSLTGLRDTEAFF. CDR3 in DNA: TGTGCCAGCTCCCTAACAGGGTTAAGGGACACTGAAGCTTTCTTT.

The chain employs TRBV2 and TRBJ1-5; D is unresolved. The V end lost 3 bases, the J end lost 0 bases, and 9 bases lay between the germline ends. Germline loops: CDR1 SNHLY, CDR2 FYNNEI. CDR3 size: 15 residues. The CDR3 loop is CASSEDGYSNQPQHF. For the CDR3, the DNA is TGTGCCAGCAGTGAGGACGGATATAGCAATCAGCCCCAGCATTTT.